The 2 T cell receptor beta chains given below trace back to one sample, sequenced in a study of blood T cell repertoires in COVID-19. Clones were read by immunoSEQ multiplex PCR, and TCRdb kept only the in-frame ones, dropping some. The sample holds hundreds of thousands of clones; 85% are singletons and the top ten take around 3.4%. Input material: peripheral blood. The receptors originated from a woman aged 18-29 years with acute or convalescent COVID-19.

This chain uses TRBV10-1 with TRBJ1-4; no clear D. The CDR3 contains 14 residues. Trimming shortened V by 0 bases and J by 10 bases, and 12 bases separated the two germline ends. Germline V gives CDR1 WNHNN, CDR2 SYGVQD (reference sequence). Here the CDR3 reads CASSESREGPKLFF. Here the CDR3 DNA reads TGCGCCAGCAGTGAGTCGAGAGAGGGCCCAAAACTGTTTTTT.

The V call is TRBV19, the J call TRBJ1-3; tentatively, D is TRBD1 (5 bases). The V end lost 3 bases, the J end lost 0 bases, and 12 bases lay between the germline ends. The CDR3 has 16 residues. The V gene's germline CDR1 is LNHDA and CDR2 SQIVND (reference sequence). The DNA for the CDR3 is TGTGCCAGTAGTATGCAGGGCTCCGGCTCTGGAAACACCATATATTTT. Translating it yields CASSMQGSGSGNTIYF.